A single T cell receptor (beta chain) is shown here with its context. Its antigen is as yet unknown. These data are taken from a study of Graves' ophthalmopathy and Graves' hyperthyroidism. Overall study results and limits: Most expanded clonotypes in thyroid above 0.001 frequency also showed up in blood.

Amplification of the TCR beta CDR3 regions used RNA transcripts (as template). The workflow started with a first-round RT-PCR run with HTBI primers and then moved on to a second-round multiplex PCR. Each CDR3 protein gets one entry after TCRdb re-called the multiplex PCR reads with MiXCR. The sample records under 250,000 distinct CDR3 sequences, 29% being singletons. With V trimmed by 0 bases and J by 4 bases, 9 bases remained unmatched. The germline gives CDR1 KGHSY, CDR2 FQNENV. The length of the CDR3 is 17 residues. The sample comprised peripheral blood. The receptor comes from a man aged 45-65 years with Graves' ophthalmopathy. The chain couples TRBV16 to TRBJ1-1; 9 nucleotides line up with TRBD1. This chain's CDR3 is CASSQSGMDRGSTEAFF. CDR3 coding DNA: TGTGCCAGCAGCCAATCGGGAATGGACAGGGGATCCACTGAAGCTTTCTTT.